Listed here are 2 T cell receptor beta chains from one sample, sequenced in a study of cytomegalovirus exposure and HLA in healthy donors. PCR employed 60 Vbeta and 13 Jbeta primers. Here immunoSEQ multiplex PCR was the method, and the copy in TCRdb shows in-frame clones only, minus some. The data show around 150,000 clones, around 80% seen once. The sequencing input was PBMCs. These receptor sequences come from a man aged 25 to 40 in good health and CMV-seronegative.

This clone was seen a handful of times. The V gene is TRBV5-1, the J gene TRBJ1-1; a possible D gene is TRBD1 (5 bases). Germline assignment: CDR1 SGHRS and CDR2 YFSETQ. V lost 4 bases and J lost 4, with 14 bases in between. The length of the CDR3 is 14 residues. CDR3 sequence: CASSRLGELTEAFF. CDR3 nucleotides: TGCGCCAGCAGCAGACTAGGGGAGCTCACTGAAGCTTTCTTT.

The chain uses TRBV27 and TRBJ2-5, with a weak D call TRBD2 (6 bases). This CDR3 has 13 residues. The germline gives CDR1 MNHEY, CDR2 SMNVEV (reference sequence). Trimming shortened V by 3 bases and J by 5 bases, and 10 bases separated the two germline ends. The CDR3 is CASSLAGWETQYF. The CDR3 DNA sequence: TGTGCCAGCAGTTTGGCGGGGTGGGAGACCCAGTACTTC.